Reported below is one TCR beta chain. Antigen specificity is unknown. Rectal tissue came from one to two pinch biopsies taken at colonoscopy. Clones were sequenced by immunoSEQ multiplex PCR, and TCRdb holds only the in-frame ones, with some missing. The table shows under 50,000 clones, with more than 60% occurring only once. Unmatched junction bases numbered 3, after V lost 1 base and J lost 1 base. The CDR3 is 18 residues long. The V gene's germline CDR1 is MNHEY and CDR2 SMNVEV (reference sequence). This specimen comes from a study of pediatric ulcerative colitis. Findings and caveats of the study: Clonal expansions reduced rectal repertoire diversity in acute severe colitis.

The sequenced sample consisted of gut tissue. J is TRBJ2-5 and V is TRBV27, with 16 positions matching TRBD2. The clonotype originates from a girl aged 10 to 17 with moderate ulcerative colitis. The CDR3 spells CASSLWGLAGGPQETQYF. The CDR3 DNA is TGTGCCAGCAGTTTATGGGGACTAGCGGGAGGGCCCCAAGAGACCCAGTACTTC.